Presented here are 12 T cell receptor beta chains from one specimen sequenced in a study of T cell responses to AZD1222 COVID-19 vaccine. Data came from immunoSEQ multiplex PCR; TCRdb stores just in-frame clones and leaves some out. The sample shows roughly 70,000 clones, 70% to 80% of them seen only once. Sequenced material: peripheral blood, taken on day 0 of MenACWY control vaccination. The receptors were sampled from an adult in good health.

V is TRBV19 and J is TRBJ2-2; the match to TRBD1 covers 7 bases. This CDR3 has 13 amino acids. CDR1 and CDR2 (germline): LNHDA, SQIVND (reference sequence). V lost 8 bases to trimming and J lost 7 bases; unmatched junction nucleotides: 7. The CDR3 protein is CASGKTGSGELFF. The CDR3 DNA reads TGTGCCAGTGGGAAGACAGGGAGCGGGGAGCTGTTTTTT. Supplemented by reference TRBV19 and TRBJ2-2, the full variable domain reads DGGITQSPKYLFRKEGQNVTLSCEQNLNHDAMYWYRQDPGQGLRLIYYSQIVNDFQKGDIAEGYSVSREKKESFPLTVTSAQKNPTAFYLCASGKTGSGELFFGEGSRLTVL.

The chain joins TRBV28 to TRBJ1-2; D ambiguous. The CDR3 extends over 11 amino acids. The ends were cut back, 7 bases at V and 5 bases at J, with 8 bases in the middle. Germline V gene data show CDR1 as MDHEN and CDR2 as SYDVKM. CDR3 bases: TGTGCCAGCACCGGGAATTATGGCTACACCTTC. It is translated as CASTGNYGYTF.

The CDR3 bases are TGTGCCTGCTCCCCCGGCACAGATACGCAGTATTTT. Translated, it gives CACSPGTDTQYF. The chain combines TRBV30 with TRBJ2-3; D not certain. V lost 6 bases, J lost 1 base, and 8 bases lay in between. The germline CDR1 and CDR2 sequences are GTSNPN and SVGIG (reference sequence). There are 12 residues in the CDR3.

The chain joins TRBV2 to TRBJ1-1; D gene unclear. In germline, CDR1 is SNHLY, CDR2 FYNNEI. V gave up 5 bases and J gave up 11 bases, with 12 bases separating them. The CDR3 is made up of 11 amino acids. The CDR3 DNA reads TGTGCCAGCAGTACTCGTGGTGAGGCTTTCTTT. Translating it yields CASSTRGEAFF.

This chain connects TRBV4-1 to TRBJ2-1, with D tentatively TRBD2 (7 bases). CDR1 is MGHRA and CDR2 is YSYEKL in the germline V gene. The V gene lost 3 bases and the J gene lost 5 bases, with 14 bases spanning the gap. This CDR3 has 15 amino acids. CDR3 residues: CASSQVAGADNEQFF. The CDR3 DNA reads TGCGCCAGCAGCCAGGTGGCGGGGGCCGACAATGAGCAGTTCTTC.

The rearrangement uses TRBV25-1 and TRBJ1-1; tentative D call: TRBD1 (5 bases). Per germline, CDR1 MGHDK and CDR2 SYGVNS. This CDR3 has 15 amino acids. V was pared by 3 bases and J by 3 bases, with 14 bases between. Written as DNA, the CDR3 is TGTGCCAGCAGTGAGATGGGGGACGCGGACACTGAAGCTTTCTTT. Translation gives CASSEMGDADTEAFF.

This clone was recorded only once. CDR3 in DNA: TGTGCCAGCAGTGATTTTGGGGGAAGCAATCAGCCCCAGCATTTT. As protein: CASSDFGGSNQPQHF. This chain connects TRBV2 to TRBJ1-5; weak D call: TRBD1 (5 bases). Germline CDR1 and CDR2: SNHLY and FYNNEI. This CDR3 is built from 15 residues. Trimming pared 3 bases from V and 1 base from J, leaving 10 bases between. Together with reference TRBV2 and TRBJ1-5, the CDR3 gives the full variable domain: EPEVTQTPSHQVTQMGQEVILRCVPISNHLYFYWYRQILGQKVEFLVSFYNNEISEKSEIFDDQFSVERPDGSNFTLKIRSTKLEDSAMYFCASSDFGGSNQPQHFGDGTRLSIL.

The chain has TRBV5-1 and TRBJ2-3; D is unclear. V was trimmed by 4 bases and J by 1 base, leaving 7 bases between them. Germline-derived CDR1 and CDR2 are SGHRS and YFSETQ. The CDR3 runs 13 residues. The CDR3 region has the DNA TGCGCCAGCAGCACCGCTGGCACAGATACGCAGTATTTT. This encodes CASSTAGTDTQYF. The variable domain in full, completed from reference TRBV5-1 and TRBJ2-3, reads KAGVTQTPRYLIKTRGQQVTLSCSPISGHRSVSWYQQTPGQGLQFLFEYFSETQRNKGNFPGRFSGRQFSNSRSEMNVSTLELGDSALYLCASSTAGTDTQYFGPGTRLTVL.

The rearrangement links TRBV3-1 (or the pseudogene TRBV3-2) to TRBJ1-1; D call uncertain. CDR1 and CDR2 from the germline V gene are LGHDT and YNNKEL (reference sequence). The CDR3 has 13 amino acids. The V gene lost 1 base and the J gene lost 1 base, with 4 bases spanning the gap. The chain's CDR3 is CASSQAWNTEAFF. The DNA of the CDR3 is TGTGCCAGCAGCCAAGCATGGAACACTGAAGCTTTCTTT.

This clone was observed a few times. For the CDR3, the DNA is TGTGCCAGCAGCTTTTTCGTGGGACAGCCCCAGCATTTT. Translated: CASSFFVGQPQHF. The V gene is TRBV7-2, the J gene TRBJ1-5, with D hard to call. The CDR3 consists of 13 residues. The germline V and J ends were trimmed by 3 bases and 7 bases, with 10 bases remaining between them. CDR1 and CDR2 (germline): SGHTA, FQGNSA.

This sequence joins TRBV6-5 and TRBJ2-5; D gene unclear. The CDR3 consists of 12 residues. Germline CDR1 reads MNHEY; CDR2 reads SVGAGI. Deletions cut 7 bases from V and 0 bases from J, with 6 bases between. CDR3 DNA: TGTGCCAGCACCCAGTACCAAGAGACCCAGTACTTC. Translating it yields CASTQYQETQYF.

This clone appeared a single time. The chain employs TRBV19 and TRBJ1-6; maybe TRBD1 (5 bases). The germline V and J ends were trimmed by 5 bases and 9 bases, with 17 bases remaining between them. CDR3 length: 15 residues. CDR1 and CDR2 (germline): LNHDA, SQIVND (reference sequence). The CDR3 nucleotides are TGTGCCAGTAGTCTTCGGGGAGGGGTAGGTTCACCCCTCCACTTT. This gives the protein CASSLRGGVGSPLHF.